What follows are 22 T cell receptor beta chains derived from one specimen sequenced in a study of T cells after yellow fever vaccination. MiXCR, applied by TCRdb to the 5' RACE reads, yields one record per CDR3 protein. The top ten hold 2.7% of the sample, which has more than 90,000 distinct CDR3 sequences, about 7% seen once. The sequences come from CD4+ T cells sorted from PBMCs, collected roughly 46 days after the first yellow fever vaccination. Every receptor here comes from a man younger than 35 who received the YFV17D yellow fever vaccine.

This clonotype was picked up many times. This sequence joins TRBV4-2 and TRBJ1-1; D remains unclear. In germline, CDR1 is LGHNA, CDR2 YNFKEQ. V was clipped by 1 base and J by 1 base, with 10 bases between them. The length of the CDR3 is 15 residues. The CDR3 region has the DNA TGTGCCAGCAGCCAAGCTCCGACACCGAACACTGAAGCTTTCTTT. This gives the protein CASSQAPTPNTEAFF.

The chain's CDR3 is CSASKGPRTGCYEQYF. The CDR3 nucleotides are TGCAGTGCTAGCAAGGGCCCCCGGACAGGGTGTTACGAGCAGTACTTC. The chain is built from TRBV20-1 and TRBJ2-7, with 8 bases aligning to TRBD1. The CDR3 totals 16 residues. Germline trimming cut 3 bases from V and 4 bases from J; bases unmatched to any gene: 14. Germline CDR1 and CDR2: DFQATT and SNEGSKA (reference sequence).

This clonotype was found a few times. The rearrangement uses TRBV29-1 and TRBJ2-5, with TRBD2 matching over 10 bases. With V trimmed by 4 bases and J by 2 bases, 7 bases remained unmatched. The CDR3 extends over 15 amino acids. Germline lookup yields CDR1 SQVTM and CDR2 ANQGSEA. This CDR3 is CSVARRAGGQETQYF. In nucleotides, the CDR3 is TGCAGCGTTGCCCGTAGAGCGGGGGGGCAAGAGACCCAGTACTTC.

This clonotype was counted many times. V gene TRBV3-1 combines with J gene TRBJ2-1; D not certain. Germline CDR1 reads LGHDT; CDR2 reads YNNKEL (reference sequence). The CDR3 consists of 16 residues. The germline V and J ends were trimmed by 4 bases and 0 bases, with 13 bases remaining between them. The CDR3 sequence: CASSLGSGGSYNEQFF. The DNA of the CDR3 is TGTGCCAGCAGCCTTGGCTCAGGCGGCTCCTACAATGAGCAGTTCTTC.

There are many counts of this clonotype. The J gene is TRBJ1-2, the V gene TRBV5-1; D unclear. The V end lost 1 base, the J end lost 6 bases, and 16 bases lay between the germline ends. From germline, CDR1 is SGHRS and CDR2 YFSETQ. The CDR3 totals 15 residues. The CDR3 is CASSLNRGIDHGYTF. CDR3 nucleotide sequence: TGCGCCAGCAGCTTGAACCGGGGAATTGACCATGGCTACACCTTC.

The chain is built from TRBV5-6 and TRBJ1-2; 8 bases are shared with TRBD1. Per the germline V gene, CDR1 is SGHDT and CDR2 is YYEEEE. CDR3 length: 13 amino acids. Losses at the gene ends were 4 bases for V and 4 bases for J; bases not matched to a gene: 3. CDR3 protein: CASSRTGSYGYTF. The CDR3 DNA reads TGTGCCAGCAGCAGGACAGGGTCCTATGGCTACACCTTC. The full variable domain, completed using reference TRBV5-6 and TRBJ1-2, is DAGVTQSPTHLIKTRGQQVTLRCSPKSGHDTVSWYQQALGQGPQFIFQYYEEEERQRGNFPDRFSGHQFPNYSSELNVNALLLGDSALYLCASSRTGSYGYTFGSGTRLTVV.

This clonotype was counted at least ten times. The CDR3 spells CASSFRVDTQYF. The DNA of the CDR3 is TGTGCCAGCAGTTTTAGGGTAGATACGCAGTATTTT. V usage is TRBV28 and J usage is TRBJ2-3; D is unresolved. Germline V gives CDR1 MDHEN, CDR2 SYDVKM. With 3 bases removed from V and 5 bases from J, the gap between germline ends came to 6 bases. This CDR3 contains 12 residues.

This clonotype was observed a single time. The chain uses TRBV3-1 and TRBJ2-1; 10 bases fit TRBD2. This CDR3 contains 17 residues. CDR1 and CDR2 from the germline V gene are LGHDT and YNNKEL (reference sequence). The ends lost 0 bases at V and 6 bases at J; junction bases unmatched: 8. The CDR3 protein is CASSQDVLAGAGNEQFF. In DNA, the CDR3 is TGTGCCAGCAGCCAAGATGTCCTAGCGGGGGCGGGCAATGAGCAGTTCTTC.

This clonotype came up many times. The CDR3 DNA sequence: TGTGCCAGCAGTCGGGGGCTAGGAGATACGCAGTATTTT. Translation: CASSRGLGDTQYF. This sequence joins TRBV25-1 and TRBJ2-3, with D perhaps TRBD1 or TRBD2 (6 bases each). This CDR3 has 13 amino acids. Trimming left V 5 bases short and J 5 bases short, with 11 bases between. The germline V gene has CDR1 MGHDK and CDR2 SYGVNS.

The V and J genes are TRBV5-4 and TRBJ2-1; 8 positions match TRBD1. The V gene end was trimmed by 4 bases and the J gene end by 7 bases; junction bases not matched to a gene: 16. This CDR3 contains 17 residues. Germline assignment: CDR1 SGHNT and CDR2 YYREEE (reference sequence). The CDR3 DNA is TGTGCCAGCAGCCCAGGAAAGGGCAGGGGGCTTGTGAATGAGCAGTTCTTC. Its translation: CASSPGKGRGLVNEQFF.

This clonotype appeared many times. In nucleotides, the CDR3 is TGTGCCAGCAGTGCGGCTATCCAAGAGACCCAGTACTTC. It specifies CASSAAIQETQYF. This sequence joins TRBV2 and TRBJ2-5; D is unclear. The length of the CDR3 is 13 residues. Trimming removed 4 bases at V and 1 base at J, with 7 bases between. Germline V lookup: CDR1 SNHLY, CDR2 FYNNEI.

This clonotype was counted at least ten times. The V and J genes are TRBV4-2 and TRBJ1-2; D is undetermined. The V gene's germline CDR1 is LGHNA and CDR2 YNFKEQ. Deletions cut 0 bases from V and 0 bases from J, with 11 bases between. The CDR3 runs to 16 residues. As DNA, the CDR3 is TGTGCCAGCAGCCAAGACTTCGGCAGAGCTAACTATGGCTACACCTTC. This gives the protein CASSQDFGRANYGYTF.

This clonotype came up a few times. V is TRBV11-2 and J is TRBJ2-5; 9 bases are shared with TRBD2. Trimming removed 4 bases from V and 0 bases from J; junction bases left unmatched: 3. The germline V gene encodes CDR1 SGHAT and CDR2 FQNNGV. The CDR3 is made up of 15 amino acids. CDR3 bases: TGTGCCAGCAGCTCAGCGGGGGGATACCAAGAGACCCAGTACTTC. This gives the protein CASSSAGGYQETQYF.

In this sample, this clonotype turned up many times. The V and J genes are TRBV7-2 and TRBJ1-6; D is perhaps TRBD1 (5 bases). In germline, CDR1 is SGHTA, CDR2 FQGNSA. Trimming took off 2 bases at V and 10 bases at J, with 15 bases between the two ends. This CDR3 has 15 residues. The CDR3 DNA reads TGTGCCAGCAGCTTAAGTGTCGGTTCAGGGTCACCCCTCCACTTT. It encodes CASSLSVGSGSPLHF.

This clonotype was seen at least ten times. V gene TRBV6-2 or TRBV6-3 combines with J gene TRBJ1-1; tentative D call: TRBD1 (6 bases). Trimming took 2 bases from V and 5 from J, leaving 9 bases between them. Germline V CDR1 and CDR2: MNHEY, SVGEGT. CDR3 size: 13 residues. The CDR3 is CASSYQQGTEAFF. The CDR3 nucleotides read TGTGCCAGCAGTTACCAACAGGGTACTGAAGCTTTCTTT.

This clonotype was counted a few times. The rearrangement links TRBV5-1 to TRBJ2-7; D may be TRBD1 or TRBD2 (6 bases each). Trimming took off 0 bases at V and 3 bases at J, with 19 bases between the two ends. Germline CDR1 and CDR2: SGHRS and YFSETQ. The CDR3 contains 17 residues. The CDR3 coding sequence is TGCGCCAGCAGCTTGGATGGGAGGACAGTTCCAATCTACGAGCAGTACTTC. Translation: CASSLDGRTVPIYEQYF.

Many counts were recorded for this clonotype. The rearrangement uses TRBV15 and TRBJ2-1, with 9 bases aligning to TRBD1. CDR1 and CDR2 from the germline V gene are LNHNV and YYDKDF (reference sequence). The ends lost 10 bases at V and 6 bases at J; junction bases unmatched: 7. The CDR3 spans 13 residues. The CDR3 bases are TGTGCCATTAACAGGGGGCTAGGCAATGAGCAGTTCTTC. The encoded protein is CAINRGLGNEQFF.

This clonotype was counted many times. The chain uses TRBV4-2 and TRBJ2-2, with no clear D. The germline gives CDR1 LGHNA, CDR2 YNFKEQ. Between the trimmed V and J ends, which lost 1 base and 6 bases, there was a span of 15 bases. This CDR3 is 16 amino acids long. Written as DNA, the CDR3 is TGTGCCAGCAGCCAAGTTCCTAGTAGATTCGCCGGGGAGCTGTTTTTT. Encoded protein: CASSQVPSRFAGELFF.

In this sample, this clonotype turned up a few times. The V gene is TRBV12-3 or TRBV12-4, the J gene TRBJ1-2; 11 nucleotides match TRBD1. V lost 8 bases to trimming and J lost 6 bases; unmatched junction nucleotides: 8. There are 14 residues in the CDR3. CDR3 nucleotide sequence: TGTGCCAGCGGGTCCCGGGACAGGGGGAATGGCTACACCTTC. Amino acid sequence: CASGSRDRGNGYTF.

Many counts were recorded for this clonotype. This chain joins TRBV4-1 and TRBJ2-1, with D uncertain. Trimming left V 0 bases short and J 7 bases short, with 7 bases between. The CDR3 runs to 13 residues. Germline loops: CDR1 MGHRA, CDR2 YSYEKL. The CDR3 DNA sequence: TGCGCCAGCAGCCAAGAATGGGTGAATGAGCAGTTCTTC. This codes for CASSQEWVNEQFF.

This clonotype was observed at least ten times. J is TRBJ2-5 and V is TRBV12-3 or TRBV12-4, with D uncertain. Trimming removed 1 base at V and 6 bases at J, with 3 bases between. The CDR3 loop spans 11 amino acids. The CDR3 nucleotides read TGTGCCAGCAGTTTAGAGAAGACCCAGTACTTC. Its translation is CASSLEKTQYF.

This clonotype was recorded at least ten times. The rearrangement uses TRBV12-3 or TRBV12-4 and TRBJ2-5, with a tentative D call TRBD2 (6 bases). The CDR3 extends over 12 amino acids. V lost 3 bases and J lost 5, with 7 bases in between. CDR3 DNA: TGTGCCAGCAGTTTTGGGGGGGAGACCCAGTACTTC. Protein product: CASSFGGETQYF.